A single T cell receptor beta chain is shown here with its context. Antigen unknown. The germline CDR1 and CDR2 sequences are SGDLS and YYNGEE. CDR3 size: 13 residues. V lost 5 bases and J lost 4, with 12 bases in between. These data belong to a study of CD8 T cells in ankylosing spondylitis. Notes on the study in general: Within peripheral blood, clones linked to disease were CD8+ and relatively rare.

Scientists made TCR beta libraries using quantitative 5'-RACE with molecular barcodes. TCRdb ran MiXCR on the 5' RACE reads and lists one entry per CDR3 protein. The repertoire holds about 150,000 distinct CDR3 sequences, with 30% to 35% as singletons. The sequenced sample was synovial fluid, either unsorted or a sorted T cell fraction (not recorded which). The chain couples TRBV9 to TRBJ1-1; D unclear. The sequence was obtained from a male donor with ankylosing spondylitis. CDR3 in amino acids: CASSTSLGTEAFF. The CDR3 coding sequence is TGTGCCAGCAGTACTTCACTGGGCACTGAAGCTTTCTTT.